The 9 T cell receptor beta chains given below trace back to one sample, sequenced in a study of T-cell memory formation after mild COVID-19. TCRdb analysed the 5' RACE reads with MiXCR anew, one entry per CDR3 protein. This sample has roughly 250,000 distinct CDR3 sequences, with approximately 16% found just once. The sequenced sample was PBMCs or a T cell subset sorted from them (not recorded which). Receptor source: a man younger than 30 who had mild COVID-19 (a few samples of this study predate the infection). Cell type and time point are not known.

The table lists this clonotype with a few counts. V is TRBV7-2 and J is TRBJ2-5; 11 positions match TRBD2. The CDR3 consists of 14 residues. Per germline, CDR1 SGHTA and CDR2 FQGNSA. Germline trimming cut 5 bases from V and 6 bases from J; bases unmatched to any gene: 5. The CDR3: CASSTGLAAKTQYF. The CDR3 DNA reads as TGTGCCAGCAGCACGGGACTAGCGGCAAAGACCCAGTACTTC.

The chain has TRBV6-5 and TRBJ2-2; no firm D call. CDR1 is MNHEY and CDR2 is SVGAGI in the germline V gene. This CDR3 is 13 amino acids long. Trimming cost V 5 bases and J 5 bases, with 9 bases left between them. For the CDR3, the DNA is TGTGCCAGCAGTCGATATCTAACCGGGGAGCTGTTTTTT. Translated: CASSRYLTGELFF.

This clonotype was seen many times. V gene TRBV18 combines with J gene TRBJ2-1, with 7 positions matching TRBD2. The CDR3 sequence is 15 residues long. The junction had 9 bases not matched to a gene; V was cut back by 1 base and J by 9 bases. Looked up from germline, CDR1 is KGHSH and CDR2 is LQKENI. CDR3 nucleotides: TGTGCCAGCTCACCACGTCGGGCGTTAGCGGGTGAGCAGTTCTTC. Translated, it gives CASSPRRALAGEQFF.

The chain has TRBV29-1 and TRBJ2-7; the D gene is possibly TRBD1 (6 bases). In germline, CDR1 is SQVTM, CDR2 ANQGSEA. This CDR3 is built from 15 residues. V gave up 2 bases and J gave up 2 bases, with 16 bases separating them. In DNA, the CDR3 is TGCAGCGTTGAATTACAGGGCGAGAGAACCTACGAGCAGTACTTC. Its protein product is CSVELQGERTYEQYF.

This clonotype appeared a few times. This chain connects TRBV5-1 to TRBJ2-5; TRBD2 agrees at 9 bases. After removal of 5 bases from V and 5 bases from J, the junction contained 10 bases not matched to a gene. The CDR3 covers 15 residues. Germline CDR1 is SGHRS and CDR2 is YFSETQ. Written as DNA, the CDR3 is TGCGCCAGCAGATTGAGAGGCGGGGGGGCCGAGACCCAGTACTTC. It yields the protein CASRLRGGGAETQYF.

The V call is TRBV3-1, the J call TRBJ2-3, with 9 bases that match TRBD1. The length of the CDR3 is 15 residues. The germline gives CDR1 LGHDT, CDR2 YNNKEL (reference sequence). The V and J ends lost 10 bases and 1 base, in that order; junction bases with no gene match: 9. Written as DNA, the CDR3 is TGTGCCACGGAAACAGGGGGCAGGGGCACAGATACGCAGTATTTT. Translated, it gives CATETGGRGTDTQYF.

This rearrangement joins TRBV29-1 to TRBJ1-2, with TRBD1 identical over 7 bases. After removal of 4 bases from V and 5 bases from J, the junction contained 7 bases not matched to a gene. Per germline, CDR1 SQVTM and CDR2 ANQGSEA. This CDR3 has 13 residues. CDR3: CSVGGGGPYGYTF. For the CDR3, the DNA is TGCAGCGTTGGAGGGGGCGGGCCGTATGGCTACACCTTC.

This rearrangement joins TRBV5-1 to TRBJ1-6, with 8 bases that match TRBD1. The CDR3 contains 13 residues. V was clipped by 5 bases and J by 11 bases; unmatched bases: 6. Germline assignment: CDR1 SGHRS and CDR2 YFSETQ. CDR3 region: CASSPTGVTPLHF. The CDR3 DNA is TGCGCCAGCAGTCCGACAGGGGTAACACCCCTCCACTTT. The full variable domain, with the rest looked up from reference TRBV5-1 and TRBJ1-6, is KAGVTQTPRYLIKTRGQQVTLSCSPISGHRSVSWYQQTPGQGLQFLFEYFSETQRNKGNFPGRFSGRQFSNSRSEMNVSTLELGDSALYLCASSPTGVTPLHFGNGTRLTVT.

This clonotype was seen only a few times. The chain combines TRBV28 with TRBJ2-7; 9 nucleotides align to TRBD1. The CDR3 contains 14 residues. J was trimmed by 5 bases and V by 3 bases; bases with no gene match: 5. Germline V gene sequence: CDR1 MDHEN, CDR2 SYDVKM. The CDR3 sequence: CASSLGGQGHEQYV. In DNA, the CDR3 is TGTGCCAGCAGTTTGGGGGGACAGGGCCACGAGCAGTACGTC.